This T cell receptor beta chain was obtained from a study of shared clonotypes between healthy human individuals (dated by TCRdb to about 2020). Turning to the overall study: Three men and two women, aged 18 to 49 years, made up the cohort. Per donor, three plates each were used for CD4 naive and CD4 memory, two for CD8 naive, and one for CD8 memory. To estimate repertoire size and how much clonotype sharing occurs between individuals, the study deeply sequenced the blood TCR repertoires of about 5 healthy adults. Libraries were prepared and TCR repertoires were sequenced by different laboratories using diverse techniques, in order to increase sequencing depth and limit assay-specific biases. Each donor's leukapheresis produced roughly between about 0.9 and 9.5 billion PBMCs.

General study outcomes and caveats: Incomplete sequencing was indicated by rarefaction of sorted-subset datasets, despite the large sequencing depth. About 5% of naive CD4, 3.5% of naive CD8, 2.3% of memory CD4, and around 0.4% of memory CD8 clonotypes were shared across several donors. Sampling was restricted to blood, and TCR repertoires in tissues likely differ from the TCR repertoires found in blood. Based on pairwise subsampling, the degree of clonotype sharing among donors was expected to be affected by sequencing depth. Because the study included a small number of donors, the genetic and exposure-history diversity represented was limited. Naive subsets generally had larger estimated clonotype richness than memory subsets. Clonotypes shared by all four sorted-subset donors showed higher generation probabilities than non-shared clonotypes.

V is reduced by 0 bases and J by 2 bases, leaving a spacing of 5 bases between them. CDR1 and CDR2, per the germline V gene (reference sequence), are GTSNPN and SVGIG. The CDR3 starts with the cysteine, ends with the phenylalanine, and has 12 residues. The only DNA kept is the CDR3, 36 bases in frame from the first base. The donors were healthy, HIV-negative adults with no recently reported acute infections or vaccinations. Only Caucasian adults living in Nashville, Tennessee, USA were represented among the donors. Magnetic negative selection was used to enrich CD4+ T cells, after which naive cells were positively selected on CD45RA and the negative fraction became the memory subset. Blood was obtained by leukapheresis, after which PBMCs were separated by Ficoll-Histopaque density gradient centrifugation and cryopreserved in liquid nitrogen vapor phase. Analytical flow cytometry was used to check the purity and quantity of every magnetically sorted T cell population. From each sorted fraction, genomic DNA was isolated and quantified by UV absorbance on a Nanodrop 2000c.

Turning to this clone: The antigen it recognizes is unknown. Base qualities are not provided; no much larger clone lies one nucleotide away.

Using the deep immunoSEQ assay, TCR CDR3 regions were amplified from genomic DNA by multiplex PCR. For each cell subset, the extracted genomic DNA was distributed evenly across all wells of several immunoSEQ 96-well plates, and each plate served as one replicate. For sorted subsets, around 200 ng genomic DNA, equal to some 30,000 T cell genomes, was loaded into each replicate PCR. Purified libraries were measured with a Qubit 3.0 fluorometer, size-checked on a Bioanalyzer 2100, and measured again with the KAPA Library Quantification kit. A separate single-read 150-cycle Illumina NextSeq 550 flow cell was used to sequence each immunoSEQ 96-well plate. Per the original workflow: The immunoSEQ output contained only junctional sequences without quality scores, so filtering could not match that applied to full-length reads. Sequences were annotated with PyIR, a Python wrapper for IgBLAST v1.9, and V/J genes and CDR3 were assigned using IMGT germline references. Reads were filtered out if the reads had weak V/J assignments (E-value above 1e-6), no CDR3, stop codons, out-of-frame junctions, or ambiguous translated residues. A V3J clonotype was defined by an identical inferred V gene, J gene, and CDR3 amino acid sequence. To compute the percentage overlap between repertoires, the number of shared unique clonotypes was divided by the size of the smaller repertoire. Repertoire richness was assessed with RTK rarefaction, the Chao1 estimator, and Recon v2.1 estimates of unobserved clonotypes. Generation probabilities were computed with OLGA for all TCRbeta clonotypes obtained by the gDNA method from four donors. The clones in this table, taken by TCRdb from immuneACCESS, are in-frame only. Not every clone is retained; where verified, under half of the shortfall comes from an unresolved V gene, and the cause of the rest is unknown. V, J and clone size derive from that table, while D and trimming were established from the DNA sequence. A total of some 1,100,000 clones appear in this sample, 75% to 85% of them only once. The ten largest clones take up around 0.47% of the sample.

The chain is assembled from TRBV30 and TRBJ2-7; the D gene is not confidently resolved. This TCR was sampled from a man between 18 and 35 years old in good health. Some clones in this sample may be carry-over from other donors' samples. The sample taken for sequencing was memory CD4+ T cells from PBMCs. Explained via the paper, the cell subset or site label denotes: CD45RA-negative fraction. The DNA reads TGTGCCTGGAGTGTGGGTCCCTACGAGCAGTACTTC. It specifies CAWSVGPYEQYF.